Below, one TCR beta chain is given with its context. The antigen is undetermined. CDR3 size: 16 residues. V shed 5 bases, J shed 2 bases, and the junction held 10 bases outside the gene matches. Germline CDR1 and CDR2: KGHSH and LQKENI. Time point specified: week 35, safety follow-up. What each vaccine dose contained was 300 ug of mutant IDH1 20-mer peptide, accompanied by topical imiquimod. This sample was taken from a study of a mutant IDH1 vaccine in newly diagnosed glioma. Study-wide background: The week-35 safety follow-up was V12, and the week-47 study end was V13.

Repertoires were generated with immunoSEQ multiplex PCR, while TCRdb's copy carries only in-frame clones and drops some. Of around 60,000 clones listed, around 84% are singletons. The rearrangement uses TRBV18 and TRBJ2-3, with TRBD1 identical over 7 bases. This clonotype originated in a man aged 25 to 45 with glioma. Sequencing used PBMCs, obtained from a glioma patient whose treatment included an IDH1 peptide vaccine. CDR3 residues: CASSGTATGFTDTQYF. The CDR3 DNA is TGTGCCAGCTCAGGGACAGCGACCGGATTCACAGATACGCAGTATTTT.